The present entry profiles one T cell receptor beta chain with its context. The target antigen is unknown. This entry belongs to a study of lymphopenia after photon versus proton radiotherapy. Per germline, CDR1 MNHEY and CDR2 SMNVEV (reference sequence). The CDR3 contains 13 residues. Trimming took off 2 bases at V and 0 bases at J, with 4 bases between the two ends. The method was immunoSEQ multiplex PCR; TCRdb's version includes in-frame clones alone and lacks a portion of them. The table lists just over 30,000 clones, approximately 95% of them singletons. Findings and caveats of the study: After the lymphocyte nadir, photon-treated repertoires showed oligoclonal expansion, especially of CD8+ Temra cells. Better survival with proton therapy was suggested as possible, not demonstrated. Under photons, naive T cells and diversity fell while effector/memory populations rose.

The J gene is TRBJ1-1, the V gene TRBV27; no clear D. This clonotype was sampled from a woman aged 45-65 years with cholangiocarcinoma. The input for sequencing was peripheral blood, taken from a patient treated with photon-based radiotherapy. The CDR3 reads CASSLRLNTEAFF. CDR3 sequence (DNA): TGTGCCAGCAGTTTAAGACTGAACACTGAAGCTTTCTTT.